This T cell receptor (beta chain) was captured in a study of cytomegalovirus exposure and HLA in healthy donors. The CDR3 sequence is 18 residues long. Looked up from germline, CDR1 is LGHNA and CDR2 is YSLEER. Trimming cost V 2 bases and J 1 base; bases outside gene matches: 2. Both 60 Vbeta primers and 13 Jbeta primers went into the PCR. The method was immunoSEQ multiplex PCR; TCRdb's version includes in-frame clones alone and lacks a portion of them. The table lists tens of thousands of clones, with roughly an eighth in the top ten. The chain combines TRBV4-3 with TRBJ2-2; TRBD2 aligns across 15 bases. Sequenced material: PBMCs. The sequence came from a woman aged 60 to 75 in good health and CMV-seropositive. The CDR3 region is CASSQRTSGGGNTGELFF. In nucleotides, the CDR3 is TGCGCCAGCAGCCAAAGGACTAGCGGGGGGGGGAACACCGGGGAGCTGTTTTTT.